This T cell receptor (beta chain) was found in a study of beta chain features in type 1 diabetes. Trimming removed 4 bases at V and 1 base at J, with 12 bases between. The CDR3 contains 15 residues. Germline values: CDR1 MRHNA, CDR2 SNTAGT. Expressed TCRB transcripts were sequenced because the entire RNA isolate underwent reverse transcription. Some clones are missing from TCRdb's copy, which holds only in-frame ones; the method was immunoSEQ multiplex PCR. The table has some 250,000 clones, approximately 15% seen once. About this clone itself: Antigen specificity is unknown.

Donors underwent one heparinised blood draw, approximately 120 mL on average. Study results and limitations: All four CD4+ subsets from Type 1 diabetes patients carried moderately but significantly shorter TCRB CDR3s.

The sequence was collected from a man aged 30 to 39 with type 1 diabetes. Sequencing used naive CD4+ T cells from blood. The V call is TRBV6-4, the J call TRBJ2-3, with a possible D match to TRBD1 (5 bases). CDR3 protein: CASSVTARGTDTQYF. The CDR3 region has the DNA TGTGCCAGCAGTGTGACAGCTAGGGGCACAGATACGCAGTATTTT.